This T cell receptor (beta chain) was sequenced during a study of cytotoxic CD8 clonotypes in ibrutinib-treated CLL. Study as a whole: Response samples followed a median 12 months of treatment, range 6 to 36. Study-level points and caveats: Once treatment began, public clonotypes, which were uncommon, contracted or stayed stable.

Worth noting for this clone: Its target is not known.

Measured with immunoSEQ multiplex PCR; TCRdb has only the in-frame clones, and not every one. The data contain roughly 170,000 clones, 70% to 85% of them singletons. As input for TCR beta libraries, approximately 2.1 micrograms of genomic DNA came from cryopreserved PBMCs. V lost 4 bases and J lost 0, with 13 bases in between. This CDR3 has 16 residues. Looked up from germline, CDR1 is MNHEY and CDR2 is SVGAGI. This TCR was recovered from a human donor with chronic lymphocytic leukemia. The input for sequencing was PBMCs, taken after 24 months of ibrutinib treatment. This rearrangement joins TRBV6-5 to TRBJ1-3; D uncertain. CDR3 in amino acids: CASSSQSPNSGNTIYF. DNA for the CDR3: TGTGCCAGCAGTTCCCAAAGTCCCAACTCTGGAAACACCATATATTTT.